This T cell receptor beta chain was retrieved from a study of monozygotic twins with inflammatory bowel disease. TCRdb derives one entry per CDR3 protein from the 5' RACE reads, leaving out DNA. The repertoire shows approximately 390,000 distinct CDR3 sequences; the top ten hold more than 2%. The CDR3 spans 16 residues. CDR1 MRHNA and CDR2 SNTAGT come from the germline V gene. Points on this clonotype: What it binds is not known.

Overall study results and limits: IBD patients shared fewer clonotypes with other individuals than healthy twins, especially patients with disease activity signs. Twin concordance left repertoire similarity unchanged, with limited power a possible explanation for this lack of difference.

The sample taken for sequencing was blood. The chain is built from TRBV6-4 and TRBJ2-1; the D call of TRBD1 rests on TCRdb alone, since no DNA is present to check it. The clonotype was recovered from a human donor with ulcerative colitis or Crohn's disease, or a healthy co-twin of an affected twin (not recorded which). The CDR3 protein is CASSDSMGGRYNEQFF.